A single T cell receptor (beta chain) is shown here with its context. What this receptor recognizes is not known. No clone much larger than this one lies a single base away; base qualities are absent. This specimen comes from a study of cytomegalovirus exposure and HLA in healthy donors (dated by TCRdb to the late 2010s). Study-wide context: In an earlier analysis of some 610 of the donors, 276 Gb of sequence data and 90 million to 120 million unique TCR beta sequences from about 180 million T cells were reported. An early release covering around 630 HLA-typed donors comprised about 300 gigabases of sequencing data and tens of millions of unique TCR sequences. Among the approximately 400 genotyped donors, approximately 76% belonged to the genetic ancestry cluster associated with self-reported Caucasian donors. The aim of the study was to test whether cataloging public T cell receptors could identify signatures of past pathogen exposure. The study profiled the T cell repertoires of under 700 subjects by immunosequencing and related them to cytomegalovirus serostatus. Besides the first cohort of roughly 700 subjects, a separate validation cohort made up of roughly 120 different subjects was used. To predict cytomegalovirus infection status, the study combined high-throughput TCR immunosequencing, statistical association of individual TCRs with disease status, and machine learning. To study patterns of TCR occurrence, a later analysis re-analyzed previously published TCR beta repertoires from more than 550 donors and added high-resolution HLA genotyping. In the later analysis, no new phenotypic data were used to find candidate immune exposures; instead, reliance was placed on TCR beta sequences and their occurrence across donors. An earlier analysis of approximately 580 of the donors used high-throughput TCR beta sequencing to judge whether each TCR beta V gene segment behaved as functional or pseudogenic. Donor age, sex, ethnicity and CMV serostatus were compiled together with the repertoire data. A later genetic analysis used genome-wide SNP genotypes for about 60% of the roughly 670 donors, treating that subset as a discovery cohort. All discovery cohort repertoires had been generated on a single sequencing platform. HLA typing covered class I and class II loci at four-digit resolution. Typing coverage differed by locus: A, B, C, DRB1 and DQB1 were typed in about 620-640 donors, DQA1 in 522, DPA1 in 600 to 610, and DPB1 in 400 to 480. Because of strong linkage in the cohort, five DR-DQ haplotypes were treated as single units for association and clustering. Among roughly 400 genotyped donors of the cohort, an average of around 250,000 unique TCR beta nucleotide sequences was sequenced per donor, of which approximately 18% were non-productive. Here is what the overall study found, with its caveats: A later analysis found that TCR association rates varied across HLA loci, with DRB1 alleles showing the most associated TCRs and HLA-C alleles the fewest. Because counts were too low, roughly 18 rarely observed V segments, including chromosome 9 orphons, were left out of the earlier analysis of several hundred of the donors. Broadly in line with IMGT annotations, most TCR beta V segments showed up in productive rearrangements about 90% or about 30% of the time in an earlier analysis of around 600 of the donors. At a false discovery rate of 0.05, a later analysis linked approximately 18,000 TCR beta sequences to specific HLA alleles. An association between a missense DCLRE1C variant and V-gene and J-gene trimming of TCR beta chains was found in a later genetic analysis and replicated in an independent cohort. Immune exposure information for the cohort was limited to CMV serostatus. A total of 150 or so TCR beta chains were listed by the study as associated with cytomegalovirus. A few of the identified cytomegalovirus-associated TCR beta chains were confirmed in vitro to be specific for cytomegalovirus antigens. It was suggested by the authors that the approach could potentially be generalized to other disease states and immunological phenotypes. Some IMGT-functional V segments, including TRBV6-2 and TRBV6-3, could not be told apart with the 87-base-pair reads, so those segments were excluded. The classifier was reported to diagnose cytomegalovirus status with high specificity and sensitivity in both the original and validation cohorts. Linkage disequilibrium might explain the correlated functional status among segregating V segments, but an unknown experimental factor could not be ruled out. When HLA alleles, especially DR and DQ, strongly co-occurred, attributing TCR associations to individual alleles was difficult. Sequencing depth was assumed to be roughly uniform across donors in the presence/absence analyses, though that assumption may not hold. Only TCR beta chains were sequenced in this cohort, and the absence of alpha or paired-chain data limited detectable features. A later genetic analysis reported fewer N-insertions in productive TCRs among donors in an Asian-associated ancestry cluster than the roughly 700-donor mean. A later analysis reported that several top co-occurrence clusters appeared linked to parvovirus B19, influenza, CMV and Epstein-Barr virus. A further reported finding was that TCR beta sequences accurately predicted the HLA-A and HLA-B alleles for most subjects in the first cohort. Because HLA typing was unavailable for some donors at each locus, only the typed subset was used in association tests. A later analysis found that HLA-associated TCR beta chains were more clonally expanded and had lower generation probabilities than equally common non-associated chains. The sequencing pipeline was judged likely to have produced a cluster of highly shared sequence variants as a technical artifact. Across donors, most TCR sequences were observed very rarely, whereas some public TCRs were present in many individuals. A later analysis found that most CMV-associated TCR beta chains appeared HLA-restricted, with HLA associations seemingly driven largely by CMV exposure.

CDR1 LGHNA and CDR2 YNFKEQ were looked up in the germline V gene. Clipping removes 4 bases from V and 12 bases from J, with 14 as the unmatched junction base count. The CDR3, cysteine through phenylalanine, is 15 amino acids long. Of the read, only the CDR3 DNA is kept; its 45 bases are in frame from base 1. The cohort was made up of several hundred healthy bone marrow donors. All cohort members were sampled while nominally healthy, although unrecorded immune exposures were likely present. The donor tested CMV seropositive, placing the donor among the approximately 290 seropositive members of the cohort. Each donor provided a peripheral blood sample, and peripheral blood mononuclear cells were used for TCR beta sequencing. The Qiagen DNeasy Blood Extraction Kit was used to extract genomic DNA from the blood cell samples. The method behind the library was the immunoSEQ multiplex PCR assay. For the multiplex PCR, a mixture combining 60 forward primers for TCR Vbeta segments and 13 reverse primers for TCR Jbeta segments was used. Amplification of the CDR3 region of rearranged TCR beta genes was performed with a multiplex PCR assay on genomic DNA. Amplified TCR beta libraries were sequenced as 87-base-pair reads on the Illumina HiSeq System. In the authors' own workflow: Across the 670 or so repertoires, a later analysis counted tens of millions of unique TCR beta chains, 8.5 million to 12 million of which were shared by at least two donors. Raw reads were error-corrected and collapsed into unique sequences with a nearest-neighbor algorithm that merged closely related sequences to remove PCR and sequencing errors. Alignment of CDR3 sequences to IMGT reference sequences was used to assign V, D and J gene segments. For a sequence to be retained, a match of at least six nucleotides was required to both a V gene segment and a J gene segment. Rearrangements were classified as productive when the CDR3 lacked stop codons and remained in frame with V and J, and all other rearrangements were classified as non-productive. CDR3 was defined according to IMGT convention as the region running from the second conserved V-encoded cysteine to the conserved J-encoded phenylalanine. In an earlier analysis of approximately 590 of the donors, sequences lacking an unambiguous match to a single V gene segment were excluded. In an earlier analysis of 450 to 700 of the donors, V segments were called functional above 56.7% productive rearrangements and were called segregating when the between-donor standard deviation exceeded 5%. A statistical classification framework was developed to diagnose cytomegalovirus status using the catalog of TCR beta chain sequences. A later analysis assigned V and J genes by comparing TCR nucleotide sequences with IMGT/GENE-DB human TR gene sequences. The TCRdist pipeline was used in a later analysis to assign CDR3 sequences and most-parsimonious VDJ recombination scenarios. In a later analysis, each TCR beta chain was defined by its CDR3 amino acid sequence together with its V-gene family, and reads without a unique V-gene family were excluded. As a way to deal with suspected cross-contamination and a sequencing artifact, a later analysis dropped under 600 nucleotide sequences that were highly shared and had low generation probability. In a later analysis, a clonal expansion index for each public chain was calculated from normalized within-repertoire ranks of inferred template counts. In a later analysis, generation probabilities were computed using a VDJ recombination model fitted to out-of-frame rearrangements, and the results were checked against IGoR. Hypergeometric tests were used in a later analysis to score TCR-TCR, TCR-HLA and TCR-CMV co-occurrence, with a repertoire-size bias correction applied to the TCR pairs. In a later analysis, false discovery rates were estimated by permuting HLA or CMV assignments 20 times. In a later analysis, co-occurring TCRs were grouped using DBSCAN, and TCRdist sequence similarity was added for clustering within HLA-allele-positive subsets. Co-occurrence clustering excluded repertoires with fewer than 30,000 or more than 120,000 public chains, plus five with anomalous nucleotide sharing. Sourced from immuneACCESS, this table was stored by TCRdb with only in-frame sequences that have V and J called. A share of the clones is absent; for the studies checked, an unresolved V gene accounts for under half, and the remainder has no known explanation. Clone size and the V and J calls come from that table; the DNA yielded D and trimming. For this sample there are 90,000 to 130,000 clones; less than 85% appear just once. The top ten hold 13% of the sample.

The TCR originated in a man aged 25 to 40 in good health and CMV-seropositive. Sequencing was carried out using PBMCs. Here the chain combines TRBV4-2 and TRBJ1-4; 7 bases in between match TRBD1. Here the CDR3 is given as CASSLVQGGGGELFF. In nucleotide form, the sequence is TGTGCCAGCAGCCTGGTACAAGGGGGCGGAGGAGAACTGTTTTTT.